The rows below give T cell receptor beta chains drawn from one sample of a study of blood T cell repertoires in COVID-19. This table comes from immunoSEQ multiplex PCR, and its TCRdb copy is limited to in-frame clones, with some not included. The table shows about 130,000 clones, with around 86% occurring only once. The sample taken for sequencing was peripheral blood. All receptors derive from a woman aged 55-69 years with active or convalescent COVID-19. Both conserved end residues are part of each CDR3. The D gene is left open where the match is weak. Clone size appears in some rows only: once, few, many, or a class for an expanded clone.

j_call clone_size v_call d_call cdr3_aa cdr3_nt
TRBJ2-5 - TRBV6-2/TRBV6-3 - CASSSDGAQYF TGTGCCAGCAGTTCGGATGGAGCCCAGTACTTC
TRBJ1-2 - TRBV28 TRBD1 CASTPPGQKNYGYTF TGTGCCAGCACCCCTCCGGGACAGAAAAACTATGGCTACACCTTC
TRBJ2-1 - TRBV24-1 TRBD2 CATSDPRGGSYNEQFF TGTGCCACCAGTGACCCTCGGGGGGGGTCCTACAATGAGCAGTTCTTC
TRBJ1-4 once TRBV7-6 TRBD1 CASSNGQGALALFF TGTGCCAGCAGCAACGGACAGGGGGCCCTCGCACTGTTTTTT
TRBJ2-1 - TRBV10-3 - CAISELGAEQFF TGTGCCATCAGCGAGCTCGGAGCTGAGCAGTTCTTC
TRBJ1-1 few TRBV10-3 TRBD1 CAITVDRAEGTEAFF TGTGCCATCACTGTGGACAGGGCAGAAGGAACTGAAGCTTTCTTT
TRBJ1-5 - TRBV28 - CASSKRGNQPQHF TGTGCCAGCAGTAAGAGAGGAAATCAGCCCCAGCATTTT
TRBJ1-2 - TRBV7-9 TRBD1 CASSSGQNYGYTF TGTGCCAGCAGCTCGGGACAGAACTATGGCTACACCTTC
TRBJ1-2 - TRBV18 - CASSPQEVGYTF TGTGCCAGCTCACCACAGGAGGTTGGCTACACCTTC
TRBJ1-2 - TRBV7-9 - CASSLQGGYTF TGTGCCAGCAGCTTACAGGGTGGCTACACCTTC
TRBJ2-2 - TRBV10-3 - CASGGTGELFF TGTGCCTCCGGTGGCACCGGGGAGCTGTTTTTT
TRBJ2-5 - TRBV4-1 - CASSQDSTGRRETQYF TGCGCCAGCAGCCAAGACTCTACAGGGCGGCGAGAGACCCAGTACTTC
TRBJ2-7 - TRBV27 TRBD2 CASSPVGTRADEQYF TGTGCCAGCAGTCCGGTGGGGACTAGAGCCGACGAGCAGTACTTC
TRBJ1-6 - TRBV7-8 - CASSLWGGTNSPLHF TGTGCCAGCAGCTTGTGGGGGGGGACTAATTCACCCCTCCACTTT
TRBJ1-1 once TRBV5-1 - CASSSGGGSDTEAFF TGCGCCAGCAGCTCGGGAGGGGGGTCCGATACTGAAGCTTTCTTT
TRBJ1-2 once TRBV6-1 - CASSEARVNYGYTF TGTGCCAGCAGTGAAGCACGGGTTAACTATGGCTACACCTTC
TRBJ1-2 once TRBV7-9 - CASSFLSGGYTF TGTGCCAGCAGCTTCCTCTCGGGAGGCTACACCTTC
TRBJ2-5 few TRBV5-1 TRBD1 CASSEAGQGAGETQYF TGCGCCAGCAGCGAGGCGGGCCAGGGGGCGGGAGAGACCCAGTACTTC
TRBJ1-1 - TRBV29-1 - CSCRQTNTEAFF TGCAGCTGCCGACAGACGAACACTGAAGCTTTCTTT
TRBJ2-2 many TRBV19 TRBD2 CASSIDPGSAGGRRWTGELFF TGTGCCAGTAGTATAGATCCTGGCTCAGCGGGGGGGCGAAGGTGGACCGGGGAGCTGTTTTTT
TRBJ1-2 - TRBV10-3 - CAISESIEQGYGYTF TGTGCCATCAGTGAGTCTATAGAACAGGGCTATGGCTACACCTTC
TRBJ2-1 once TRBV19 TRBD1 CASSSPGTGGYNEQFF TGTGCCAGTAGTTCCCCAGGGACAGGGGGCTACAATGAGCAGTTCTTC
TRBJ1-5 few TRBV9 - CASSVEGRANQPQHF TGTGCCAGCAGCGTAGAGGGCAGGGCCAATCAGCCCCAGCATTTT
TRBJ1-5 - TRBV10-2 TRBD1 CASGSTGHDQPQHF TGCGCCAGCGGGTCGACAGGGCACGATCAGCCCCAGCATTTT
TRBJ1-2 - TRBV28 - CASRPDQGFLGYTF TGTGCCAGCAGACCAGACCAGGGGTTTTTAGGCTACACCTTC
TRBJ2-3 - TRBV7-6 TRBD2 CASSLSGLAGVMADTQYF TGTGCCAGCAGCTTATCGGGACTAGCGGGAGTAATGGCAGATACGCAGTATTTT
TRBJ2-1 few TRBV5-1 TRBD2 CASSPLAGDNEQFF TGCGCCAGCAGCCCGCTAGCGGGGGACAATGAGCAGTTCTTC
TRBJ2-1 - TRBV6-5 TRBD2 CATGGGGRREQFF TGTGCCACCGGCGGGGGGGGGCGAAGGGAGCAGTTCTTC
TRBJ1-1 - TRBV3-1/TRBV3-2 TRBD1 CASSGGRGLVTEAFF TGTGCCAGCAGCGGCGGCAGGGGGCTTGTCACTGAAGCTTTCTTT
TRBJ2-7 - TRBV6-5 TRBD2 CASSSLTSGRREQYF TGTGCCAGCAGTTCTCTGACTAGCGGGAGAAGAGAGCAGTACTTC
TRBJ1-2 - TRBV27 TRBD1 CASSLAGGNYGYTF TGTGCCAGCAGTTTGGCAGGGGGCAACTATGGCTACACCTTC
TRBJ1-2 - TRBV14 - CASSQDSGVYGYTF TGTGCCAGCAGCCAAGATTCAGGGGTTTATGGCTACACCTTC
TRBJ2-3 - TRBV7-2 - CASSSGYLGEADTQYF TGTGCCAGCAGCTCAGGCTATTTGGGGGAGGCAGATACGCAGTATTTT
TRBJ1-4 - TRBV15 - CATSRAIATNEKLFF TGTGCCACCAGCAGAGCTATTGCAACTAATGAAAAACTGTTTTTT
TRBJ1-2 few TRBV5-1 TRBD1 CASSSPGTGGYGYTF TGCGCCAGCAGCTCCCCCGGGACAGGGGGATATGGCTACACCTTC
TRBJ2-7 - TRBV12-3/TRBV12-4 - CASSFPSDGEQYF TGTGCCAGCAGTTTCCCTAGCGACGGCGAGCAGTACTTC
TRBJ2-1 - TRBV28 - CASSPPGTTYEGNEQFF TGTGCCAGCAGTCCCCCCGGGACAACCTATGAGGGCAATGAGCAGTTCTTC
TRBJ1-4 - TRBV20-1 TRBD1 CSASLYLAGGQGKEKLFF TGCAGTGCTAGTTTGTATCTGGCGGGTGGACAGGGAAAGGAAAAACTGTTTTTT
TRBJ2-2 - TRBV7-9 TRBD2 CASTRLAGGNTGELFF TGTGCCAGCACAAGACTAGCGGGGGGGAACACCGGGGAGCTGTTTTTT
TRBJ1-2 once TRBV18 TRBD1 CASSESSGGLGYGYTF TGTGCCAGCTCGGAATCTTCAGGGGGACTGGGCTATGGCTACACCTTC
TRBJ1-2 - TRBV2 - CASSHDSYGYTF TGTGCCAGCAGTCACGACAGCTATGGCTACACCTTC